A single sample gave rise to the 27 T cell receptor beta chains below, sequenced in a study of T cell responses to AZD1222 COVID-19 vaccine. TCRdb's copy holds only in-frame clones and misses some; the assay was immunoSEQ multiplex PCR. The data show 100,000 to 150,000 clones, approximately 92% seen once. Here the sequenced sample was peripheral blood, taken on day 0 of AZD1222 vaccination. These receptors were taken from an adult in good health.

This clone was observed once. The chain combines TRBV19 with TRBJ2-1, with 9 nucleotides matching TRBD2. The CDR3 covers 16 residues. Germline trimming cut 3 bases from V and 3 bases from J; bases unmatched to any gene: 6. CDR1 and CDR2 from the germline V gene are LNHDA and SQIVND (reference sequence). The CDR3 bases are TGTGCCAGTAGTATGCTAGCGGGAACAATCTACAATGAGCAGTTCTTC. Translation: CASSMLAGTIYNEQFF.

The V call is TRBV28, the J call TRBJ1-4, with D hard to call. CDR3 length: 15 amino acids. V lost 3 bases, J lost 8 bases, and 16 bases lay in between. Germline loops: CDR1 MDHEN, CDR2 SYDVKM. The CDR3 is CASSFDTTSSEKLFF. CDR3 coding DNA: TGTGCCAGCAGTTTTGATACAACATCTTCCGAAAAACTGTTTTTT.

The chain has TRBV25-1 and TRBJ1-2; D gene ambiguous. This CDR3 is 12 amino acids long. V shed 2 bases and J shed 8 bases, with 9 bases lying between them. Germline CDR1 reads MGHDK; CDR2 reads SYGVNS. The CDR3 DNA sequence: TGTGCCAGCAGTGAAAGGGCACTGGGCTACACCTTC. As protein: CASSERALGYTF.

Here the CDR3 DNA reads TGTGCCAGCAGTGAAGCGTTCGTTTATGAAAAACTGTTTTTT. Its protein product is CASSEAFVYEKLFF. The gene calls are TRBV2 and TRBJ1-4; D is unresolved. Trimming shortened V by 0 bases and J by 6 bases, and 8 bases separated the two germline ends. Germline values: CDR1 SNHLY, CDR2 FYNNEI. The CDR3 spans 14 residues.

The V call is TRBV7-3, the J call TRBJ2-7, with 10 positions matching TRBD1. This CDR3 comprises 15 residues. J lost 4 bases, V lost 5 bases, and 8 bases had no gene match. Germline V gene data show CDR1 as SGHTA and CDR2 as FQGTGA. The CDR3 nucleotides are TGTGCCAGCAGCCGAAGCGGGACAGGGGTATACGAGCAGTACTTC. It encodes CASSRSGTGVYEQYF.

The genes are TRBV19 and TRBJ1-2; TRBD1 matches at 8 bases. The V and J ends lost 6 bases and 3 bases, in that order; junction bases with no gene match: 3. The germline CDR1 and CDR2 sequences are LNHDA and SQIVND (reference sequence). The CDR3 runs 13 residues. CDR3 sequence: CASRGQAHYGYTF. CDR3 coding DNA: TGTGCCAGTAGGGGACAGGCTCACTATGGCTACACCTTC. Drawing the rest from reference TRBV19 and TRBJ1-2, the complete variable domain is DGGITQSPKYLFRKEGQNVTLSCEQNLNHDAMYWYRQDPGQGLRLIYYSQIVNDFQKGDIAEGYSVSREKKESFPLTVTSAQKNPTAFYLCASRGQAHYGYTFGSGTRLTVV.

This rearrangement joins TRBV6-6 to TRBJ1-2; perhaps TRBD1 as D (6 bases). Deletions cut 0 bases from V and 2 bases from J, with 13 bases between. This CDR3 is built from 16 residues. The germline V gene has CDR1 MNHNY and CDR2 SVGAGI (reference sequence). The CDR3: CASSYSSRQGNYGYTF. The CDR3 bases are TGTGCCAGCAGTTACTCGAGCAGGCAGGGGAACTATGGCTACACCTTC.

The count of this clone is one. CDR3: CASSQDEGTPLQETQYF. The CDR3, as DNA: TGCGCCAGCAGCCAAGACGAGGGAACCCCTTTACAAGAGACCCAGTACTTC. The chain couples TRBV4-1 to TRBJ2-5; a possible D gene is TRBD2 (5 bases). CDR3 size: 17 residues. Germline V gene lookup returns CDR1 MGHRA and CDR2 YSYEKL. Trimming took off 0 bases at V and 2 bases at J, with 16 bases between the two ends.

The chain links TRBV28 to TRBJ1-6; D ambiguous. Between the trimmed V and J ends, which lost 5 bases and 6 bases, there was a span of 11 bases. The CDR3 loop spans 14 amino acids. Germline V gene sequence: CDR1 MDHEN, CDR2 SYDVKM. The CDR3 DNA reads as TGTGCCAGCAGTGAACGTCCAGCTAATTCACCCCTCCACTTT. Translation: CASSERPANSPLHF.

The chain carries TRBV21-1 and TRBJ1-1; the D call TRBD1 from the table was never checked on the DNA. TRBV21-1 is tagged as a pseudogene. This CDR3 comprises 16 residues. The CDR3 region is CASSLAGGQGETEAFF. The CDR3 region has the DNA TGTGCCAGCAGCCTCGCCGGGGGACAGGGGGAAACTGAAGCTTTCTTT.

The genes are TRBV12-3 or TRBV12-4 and TRBJ2-1; possible D gene TRBD2, 6 bases. Trimming pared 7 bases from V and 11 bases from J, leaving 9 bases between. This CDR3 has 10 residues. CDR3 coding DNA: TGTGCCAGCAAAGGGACTCAGCAGTTCTTC. Residues: CASKGTQQFF.

This chain connects TRBV28 to TRBJ2-7; 9 nucleotides align to TRBD2. Germline assignment: CDR1 MDHEN and CDR2 SYDVKM. The CDR3 length is 13 residues. J was trimmed by 6 bases and V by 3 bases; bases with no gene match: 3. Here the CDR3 reads CASSFLAGSEQYF. CDR3 nucleotides: TGTGCCAGCAGTTTTCTAGCGGGAAGCGAGCAGTACTTC.

This rearrangement joins TRBV19 to TRBJ2-7; 8 positions match TRBD1. V lost 6 bases, J lost 6 bases, and 13 bases stayed unmatched. Germline V gene lookup returns CDR1 LNHDA and CDR2 SQIVND (reference sequence). The CDR3 contains 15 residues. In DNA, the CDR3 is TGTGCCAGTAGCAAATTACAGGGGGGAGAGGGCGAGCAGTACTTC. This sequence encodes CASSKLQGGEGEQYF.

CDR3 nucleotide sequence: TGTGCCAGCAGCTTGGAAAGATGGGGCTACACCTTC. It is translated as CASSLERWGYTF. The rearrangement joins TRBV7-9 to TRBJ1-2; no reliable D call. CDR1 is SEHNR and CDR2 is FQNEAQ in the germline V gene (reference sequence). Deletions cut 3 bases from V and 8 bases from J, with 10 bases between. The CDR3 has 12 residues.

The chain uses TRBV3-1 (or the pseudogene TRBV3-2) and TRBJ1-2; D is perhaps TRBD1 (6 bases). The CDR3 is 13 residues long. Between the trimmed V and J ends, which lost 5 bases and 4 bases, there was a span of 11 bases. From germline, CDR1 is LGHDT and CDR2 YNNKEL (reference sequence). Here the CDR3 reads CASSTGHFYGYTF. CDR3 nucleotides: TGTGCCAGCAGCACGGGACACTTCTATGGCTACACCTTC.

The chain joins TRBV7-9 to TRBJ2-3; maybe TRBD2 (5 bases). The CDR3 sequence is 15 residues long. The V gene's germline CDR1 is SEHNR and CDR2 FQNEAQ (reference sequence). Between the trimmed V and J ends, which lost 1 base and 4 bases, there was a span of 12 bases. CDR3 DNA: TGTGCCAGCAGCTTAGAGGTTAGCGCCCCAGATACGCAGTATTTT. As protein: CASSLEVSAPDTQYF.

This chain joins TRBV6-4 and TRBJ1-1, with D hard to call. Germline V gene sequence: CDR1 MRHNA, CDR2 SNTAGT. The germline V and J ends were trimmed by 3 bases and 1 base, with 12 bases remaining between them. The CDR3 is 15 amino acids. This CDR3 reads CASSEEGGRNTEAFF. The CDR3 DNA reads TGTGCCAGCAGTGAGGAGGGCGGTCGGAACACTGAAGCTTTCTTT.

On this clone: Other DNA variants within this sample encode the same CDR3. The rearrangement links TRBV7-9 to TRBJ1-2; unclear D gene. CDR3 length: 14 residues. Trimming took off 1 base at V and 5 bases at J, with 11 bases between the two ends. Germline lookup yields CDR1 SEHNR and CDR2 FQNEAQ (reference sequence). The CDR3 coding sequence is TGTGCCAGCAGCTTAGGGGGTGGTGGATATGGCTACACCTTC. Translating it yields CASSLGGGGYGYTF.

The chain couples TRBV18 to TRBJ1-1, with 8 bases lining up with TRBD1. The ends lost 2 bases at V and 10 bases at J; junction bases unmatched: 3. Germline CDR1 KGHSH, CDR2 LQKENI. The CDR3 consists of 12 residues. In DNA, the CDR3 is TGTGCCAGCTCACCAGAGACAGGGGTAGCTTTCTTT. Encoded protein: CASSPETGVAFF.

CDR3 nucleotides: TGTGCCAGCAGTTACCGACAGGGGGCGCGGTATGGCTACACCTTC. Its protein is CASSYRQGARYGYTF. This sequence joins TRBV6-5 and TRBJ1-2; 10 nucleotides match TRBD1. CDR1 MNHEY and CDR2 SVGAGI come from the germline V gene. This CDR3 has 15 residues. V dropped 2 bases and J dropped 5; count of bases not matched to a gene: 5.

This clone was detected once. The chain combines TRBV28 with TRBJ1-2, with D tentatively TRBD1 (5 bases). Trimming removed 8 bases from V and 4 bases from J, with 20 bases in between. Germline CDR1 is MDHEN and CDR2 is SYDVKM. This CDR3 comprises 15 residues. CDR3 sequence: CASSQSTVDIYGYTF. The CDR3 nucleotides read TGTGCCAGCTCCCAGTCGACAGTCGATATCTATGGCTACACCTTC.

This clone showed up just a few times. The chain combines TRBV25-1 with TRBJ1-6, with 11 bases identical to TRBD1. The J segment lost 9 bases and the V segment lost 9 bases, leaving 4 bases of the junction unmatched. The CDR3 runs to 13 residues. Germline V CDR1 and CDR2: MGHDK, SYGVNS. The CDR3 nucleotides are TGTGCCAGTGGACAGGGGGCGAGTTCACCCCTCCACTTT. Amino acid sequence: CASGQGASSPLHF.

Only one count was recorded for this clone. The chain couples TRBV11-2 to TRBJ1-3; 7 nucleotides line up with TRBD1. Germline CDR1 SGHAT, CDR2 FQNNGV. The CDR3 has 16 residues. The V segment lost 3 bases and the J segment 0 bases; nucleotides outside the gene matches: 5. The CDR3 reads CASSFSDRTSGNTIYF. The CDR3 coding sequence is TGTGCCAGCAGCTTTTCGGACAGGACCTCTGGAAACACCATATATTTT. The complete variable domain, with remaining parts taken from reference TRBV11-2 and TRBJ1-3, reads EAGVAQSPRYKIIEKRQSVAFWCNPISGHATLYWYQQILGQGPKLLIQFQNNGVVDDSQLPKDRFSAERLKGVDSTLKIQPAKLEDSAVYLCASSFSDRTSGNTIYFGEGSWLTVV.

This sequence joins TRBV13 and TRBJ2-1, with 15 nucleotides matching TRBD2. CDR1 is PRHDT, CDR2 FYEKMQ, per germline (reference sequence). The length of the CDR3 is 19 residues. Germline trimming cut 6 bases from V and 0 bases from J; bases unmatched to any gene: 9. This chain's CDR3 is CASRFPGLAGGSSYNEQFF. The CDR3, as DNA: TGTGCCAGCAGATTTCCAGGACTAGCGGGGGGGAGCTCCTACAATGAGCAGTTCTTC.

This chain connects TRBV5-1 to TRBJ1-1, with D tentatively TRBD1 (5 bases). The CDR3 has 13 residues. Germline V CDR1 and CDR2: SGHRS, YFSETQ. V was pared by 1 base and J by 8 bases, with 12 bases between. The CDR3 nucleotides are TGCGCCAGCAGCTTGTCTACAGGTTACGAAGCTTTCTTT. This gives the protein CASSLSTGYEAFF.

This chain uses TRBV7-8 with TRBJ1-4; possibly TRBD1 for D (5 bases). V lost 8 bases and J lost 7, with 20 bases in between. The V gene's germline CDR1 is SGHVS and CDR2 FQNEAQ. This CDR3 is built from 15 residues. CDR3 amino acids: CASSAGWGGPEKLFF. CDR3 DNA sequence: TGTGCCAGCTCGGCAGGGTGGGGCGGTCCTGAAAAACTGTTTTTT.

This clone was seen just once. The J gene is TRBJ1-2, the V gene TRBV12-3 or TRBV12-4; D ambiguous. This CDR3 is 13 amino acids long. V gave up 5 bases and J gave up 6 bases, with 13 bases separating them. The CDR3 region has the DNA TGTGCCAGCAGTAAAGGATGGAACGATGGCTACACCTTC. Translated: CASSKGWNDGYTF.